This TCR beta chain emerged from a study of CD8 T cells in Susac syndrome. Sequencing of TCR beta was undertaken in CD8+ and CD4+ T cells derived from blood. The multiple sclerosis control cohort comprised treatment-naive individuals presenting with stable or active relapsing-remitting disease. The TEMRA cells underwent FACS enrichment, while the CD8+ and CD4+ T cells underwent negative isolation. V was shortened by 4 bases and J by 0 bases, with 9 bases between the two germline ends. Germline V gene sequence: CDR1 SQVTM, CDR2 ANQGSEA. The CDR3 is made up of 13 amino acids. RNA, at roughly 0.45 to 1 ug, was reverse transcribed with random hexamers. It was immunoSEQ multiplex PCR that amplified TCR beta CDR3 across 54 Vbeta and 13 Jbeta. TCRdb ran MiXCR on the immunoSEQ multiplex PCR reads and lists one entry per CDR3 protein. The sample has about 120,000 distinct CDR3 sequences, 85% to 95% seen once.

The TCR comes from a human donor with multiple sclerosis. Sequencing was done on a sample of CD4+ T cells from PBMCs. The chain has TRBV29-1 and TRBJ1-1; tentative D call: TRBD1 (5 bases). CDR3 loop: CSVAGRLNTEAFF. CDR3 coding DNA: TGCAGCGTTGCGGGACGGCTGAACACTGAAGCTTTCTTT.